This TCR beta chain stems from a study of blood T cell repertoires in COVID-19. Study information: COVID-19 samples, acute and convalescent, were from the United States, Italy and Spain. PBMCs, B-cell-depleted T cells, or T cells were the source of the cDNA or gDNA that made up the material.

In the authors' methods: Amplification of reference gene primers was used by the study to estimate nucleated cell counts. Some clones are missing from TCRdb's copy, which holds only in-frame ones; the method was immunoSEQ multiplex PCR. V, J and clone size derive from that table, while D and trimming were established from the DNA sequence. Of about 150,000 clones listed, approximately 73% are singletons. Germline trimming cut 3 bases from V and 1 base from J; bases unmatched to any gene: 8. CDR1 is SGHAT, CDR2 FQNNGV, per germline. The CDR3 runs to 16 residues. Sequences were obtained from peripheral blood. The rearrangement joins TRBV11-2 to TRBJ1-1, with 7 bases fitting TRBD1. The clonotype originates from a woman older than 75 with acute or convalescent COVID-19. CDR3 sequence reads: CASSFDRGPPNTEAFF. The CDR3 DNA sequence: TGTGCCAGCAGCTTCGATAGGGGGCCTCCGAACACTGAAGCTTTCTTT. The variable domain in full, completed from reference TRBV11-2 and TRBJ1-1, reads EAGVAQSPRYKIIEKRQSVAFWCNPISGHATLYWYQQILGQGPKLLIQFQNNGVVDDSQLPKDRFSAERLKGVDSTLKIQPAKLEDSAVYLCASSFDRGPPNTEAFFGQGTRLTVV.